These 20 T cell receptor beta chains came from one sample sequenced in a study of T cells in Graves' hyperthyroidism and ophthalmopathy. Using RNA transcripts as the source, TCR beta CDR3 regions were amplified. A set of HTBI primers served as the primers for a first-round RT-PCR of the TCR CDR3. TCRdb re-derived calls from the multiplex PCR reads in MiXCR, one entry per CDR3 protein. The sample yields around 300,000 distinct CDR3 sequences, roughly an eighth seen once. The sample consisted of blood. These receptors were collected from a woman between 35 and 50 years old with Graves' ophthalmopathy.

This clonotype was recorded a few times. A read error may be the cause here, since a much bigger clone is one base away. The rearrangement links TRBV11-1 to TRBJ2-5; D ambiguous. CDR3 size: 14 residues. Germline CDR1 reads SGHAT; CDR2 reads FQDESV (reference sequence). The CDR3 region has the DNA TGTGCCGGCAGCCCCGAACAGATCCAAGAGACCCAGTACTTC. This codes for CAGSPEQIQETQYF.

CDR3 sequence (DNA): TGTGCCAGCAGATACGACAGGGGCAGCCACAATGAGCAGTTCTTC. Protein sequence: CASRYDRGSHNEQFF. The chain links TRBV6-5 to TRBJ2-1; TRBD1 agrees at 8 bases. Unmatched junction bases numbered 9, after V lost 6 bases and J lost 5 bases. The CDR3 runs 15 residues. The germline gives CDR1 MNHEY, CDR2 SVGAGI.

The rearrangement uses TRBV6-1 and TRBJ2-3; D call uncertain. Germline CDR1 reads MNHNS; CDR2 reads SASEGT. Trimming stripped 10 bases from V and 8 bases from J, with 22 bases between. This CDR3 is 14 amino acids long. The CDR3 DNA reads TGTGCCACAATCCCCCGGATGCGGATGACTACGCAGTATTTT. Protein sequence: CATIPRMRMTTQYF.

The chain uses TRBV10-2 and TRBJ1-2; D is ambiguous. The CDR3 consists of 11 residues. V was cut by 6 bases and J by 5 bases, with 7 bases left in between. Germline assignment: CDR1 WSHSY and CDR2 SAAADI. The CDR3 protein is CASSELYGYTF. CDR3 sequence (DNA): TGCGCCAGCAGCGAACTATATGGCTACACCTTC.

This clonotype was detected ten times or more. The chain combines TRBV3-1 with TRBJ1-1; D gene unclear. Germline values: CDR1 LGHDT, CDR2 YNNKEL (reference sequence). V shed 5 bases and J shed 11 bases, with 18 bases lying between them. The CDR3 length is 13 residues. CDR3 protein: CASSDIGPSYAFF. CDR3 DNA: TGTGCCAGCAGCGATATAGGCCCTTCGTACGCTTTCTTT.

This clonotype was seen at least ten times. This chain connects TRBV27 to TRBJ2-3; 15 nucleotides match TRBD2. V trimming: 6 bases; J trimming: 2 bases; junction bases outside the gene matches: 6. CDR1 and CDR2 from the germline V gene are MNHEY and SMNVEV (reference sequence). This CDR3 comprises 17 residues. CDR3 in DNA: TGTGCCAGCAGACGGACTAGCGGGAGGGGATACACAGATACGCAGTATTTT. It is translated as CASRRTSGRGYTDTQYF.

The table lists this clonotype with a few counts. J is TRBJ2-1 and V is TRBV5-6, with TRBD2 matching over 9 bases. Germline V gene data show CDR1 as SGHDT and CDR2 as YYEEEE. The CDR3 is 17 residues long. The trim removed 1 base at V and 9 bases at J, leaving 14 bases unmatched. CDR3 sequence reads: CASSLCLAGAPCSEQFF. CDR3 nucleotides: TGTGCCAGCAGCTTGTGTTTAGCGGGAGCCCCGTGTAGTGAGCAGTTCTTC.

This clonotype was picked up a small number of times. V and J are TRBV20-1 and TRBJ2-7; D may be TRBD2 (5 bases). The germline gives CDR1 DFQATT, CDR2 SNEGSKA (reference sequence). Trimming cost V 1 base and J 2 bases, with 6 bases left between them. CDR3 length: 12 residues. The DNA of the CDR3 is TGCAGTGCTAGAGCCGGGGCCTACGAGCAGTACTTC. As protein: CSARAGAYEQYF.

This clonotype appeared many times. The rearrangement links TRBV7-2 to TRBJ1-5, with no clear D. The germline CDR1 and CDR2 sequences are SGHTA and FQGNSA. The V gene lost 3 bases and the J gene lost 3 bases, with 6 bases spanning the gap. The CDR3 is 13 residues long. As DNA, the CDR3 is TGTGCCAGCAGCTTGATTCACAATCAGCCCCAGCATTTT. Translated: CASSLIHNQPQHF.

This clonotype was counted ten times or more. V and J are TRBV28 and TRBJ2-7; 8 bases map to TRBD1. CDR1 MDHEN and CDR2 SYDVKM come from the germline V gene. The CDR3 runs to 14 residues. V shed 6 bases and J 2 bases; nucleotides not matched to a gene: 6. Written as DNA, the CDR3 is TGTGCCAGCAGCCGCGGGACAGGCACCTACGAGCAGTACTTC. It codes for CASSRGTGTYEQYF.

This clonotype was seen many times. The J gene is TRBJ2-5, the V gene TRBV28; TRBD1 matches 7 bases. CDR1 and CDR2 (germline): MDHEN, SYDVKM. V was clipped by 9 bases and J by 2 bases; unmatched bases: 18. The CDR3 consists of 17 residues. The CDR3 bases are TGTGCCAGTAACACACACCGCTCGGGACAGAAACAAGAGACCCAGTACTTC. As protein: CASNTHRSGQKQETQYF.

The CDR3 sequence is CASSPWDNEQFF. The CDR3 DNA follows: TGTGCCAGCAGCCCGTGGGACAATGAGCAGTTCTTC. V usage is TRBV3-1 and J usage is TRBJ2-1; D remains unclear. V was clipped by 4 bases and J by 5 bases, with 6 bases between them. The CDR3 covers 12 residues. The germline gives CDR1 LGHDT, CDR2 YNNKEL (reference sequence).

There are a few counts of this clonotype. The chain uses TRBV18 and TRBJ2-1; 7 bases match TRBD1. CDR3 length: 16 residues. The germline V gene encodes CDR1 KGHSH and CDR2 LQKENI. With V trimmed by 1 base and J by 7 bases, 10 bases remained unmatched. The DNA of the CDR3 is TGTGCCAGCTCACCACTGCAAAGGGGGCGAGGGAATGAGCAGTTCTTC. It translates to CASSPLQRGRGNEQFF.

On this clonotype: A single base separates this from a much larger clone, so it may be a read error. J is TRBJ1-4 and V is TRBV4-1; TRBD1 matches 8 bases. CDR1 is MGHRA and CDR2 is YSYEKL in the germline V gene. This CDR3 region has 14 residues. The CDR3 is CAGSTRQGTEKLFF. CDR3 DNA: TGCGCCGGCAGCACCCGACAGGGGACGGAAAAACTGTTTTTT.

This clonotype has at least ten counts. The genes are TRBV11-2 and TRBJ1-1, with D maybe TRBD1 (5 bases). Germline CDR1 is SGHAT and CDR2 is FQNNGV. The CDR3 is 15 residues long. Trimming took 5 bases from V and 1 from J, leaving 14 bases between them. For the CDR3, the DNA is TGTGCCAGCAGCGCGTGGGGTCAGGGGAACACTGAAGCTTTCTTT. This translates into CASSAWGQGNTEAFF.

This clonotype was recorded once. The J gene is TRBJ2-1, the V gene TRBV4-1; D perhaps matches TRBD1 (5 bases). Per the germline V gene, CDR1 is MGHRA and CDR2 is YSYEKL. V was shortened by 4 bases and J by 3 bases, with 22 bases between the two germline ends. The CDR3 loop spans 18 amino acids. The CDR3 coding sequence is TGCGCCAGCAGCCCGTACCCAAGGAGACAGTTACACTACAATGAGCAGTTCTTC. It yields the protein CASSPYPRRQLHYNEQFF.

The sample holds many counts of this clonotype. This chain links TRBV2 with TRBJ2-1, with 13 bases identical to TRBD2. In germline, CDR1 is SNHLY, CDR2 FYNNEI. This CDR3 has 13 amino acids. Trimming cost V 8 bases and J 12 bases; bases outside gene matches: 7. The DNA of the CDR3 is TGTGCCAGCGGGACTAGCGGGGTAGAGGGGCAGTTCTTC. Amino acids: CASGTSGVEGQFF. Complete variable domain (other parts from reference TRBV2 and TRBJ2-1): EPEVTQTPSHQVTQMGQEVILRCVPISNHLYFYWYRQILGQKVEFLVSFYNNEISEKSEIFDDQFSVERPDGSNFTLKIRSTKLEDSAMYFCASGTSGVEGQFFGPGTRLTVL.

This clonotype occurred a few times. The V gene is TRBV4-1, the J gene TRBJ2-2, with D unclear. The CDR3 loop spans 14 amino acids. V was clipped by 4 bases and J by 4 bases, with 10 bases between them. Germline loops: CDR1 MGHRA, CDR2 YSYEKL. The CDR3 DNA is TGCGCCAGCAGCCGTCGCTCCCTCACCGGGGAGCTGTTTTTT. Residues: CASSRRSLTGELFF.

This chain uses TRBV18 with TRBJ1-1; 7 nucleotides agree with TRBD1. V was clipped by 6 bases and J by 5 bases; unmatched bases: 15. This CDR3 region has 16 residues. In germline, CDR1 is KGHSH, CDR2 LQKENI. The CDR3 DNA sequence: TGTGCCAGCTCGCCGATCGTCCCTACAGGGGCGACTGAAGCTTTCTTT. It specifies CASSPIVPTGATEAFF.

This rearrangement joins TRBV19 to TRBJ2-2, with D perhaps TRBD1 or TRBD2 (5 bases each). V dropped 5 bases and J dropped 0 bases, with 10 bases sitting between them. The germline gives CDR1 LNHDA, CDR2 SQIVND (reference sequence). The CDR3 sequence is 15 residues long. In DNA form, the CDR3 reads TGTGCCAGTAGTCAAGAGGGGACGAACACCGGGGAGCTGTTTTTT. This encodes CASSQEGTNTGELFF.